The 15 T cell receptor beta chains reported below all come from one sample, sequenced in a study of Ad26.COV2.S vaccination and SARS-CoV-2 variants. Sequencing was performed with immunoSEQ multiplex PCR; in TCRdb, only in-frame clones are kept and a portion is missing. The repertoire holds about 350,000 clones, with about 92% as singletons. Sequences were derived from peripheral blood, sampled after recovery from COVID-19. These receptors came from a human donor who had recovered from COVID-19.

The chain couples TRBV7-9 to TRBJ2-3; 10 nucleotides align to TRBD2. The CDR3 loop spans 16 amino acids. V lost 5 bases to trimming and J lost 7 bases; unmatched junction nucleotides: 12. Germline V gives CDR1 SEHNR, CDR2 FQNEAQ (reference sequence). In nucleotides, the CDR3 is TGTGCCAGCAGCCTTCAATTAGCGGGGGGTTCCCATACGCAGTATTTT. Protein product: CASSLQLAGGSHTQYF. Combining the CDR3 with reference TRBV7-9 and TRBJ2-3 gives the whole variable domain DTGVSQNPRHKITKRGQNVTFRCDPISEHNRLYWYRQTLGQGPEFLTYFQNEAQLEKSRLLSDRFSAERPKGSFSTLEIQRTEQGDSAMYLCASSLQLAGGSHTQYFGPGTRLTVL.

The chain carries TRBV19 and TRBJ1-6; possibly TRBD1 for D (6 bases). CDR3 size: 15 residues. V lost 5 bases to trimming and J lost 8 bases, with 16 bases between them. Germline V gene sequence: CDR1 LNHDA, CDR2 SQIVND (reference sequence). In nucleotides, the CDR3 is TGTGCCAGTAGTGGGGCAGGGGTAACGGATTCACCCCTCCACTTT. Amino acid sequence: CASSGAGVTDSPLHF.

The CDR3 coding sequence is TGCAGCGTTGCGGACACCCATAACTATGGCTACACCTTC. Its translation: CSVADTHNYGYTF. The chain recombines TRBV29-1 with TRBJ1-2; D is possibly TRBD1 (5 bases). The V gene lost 4 bases and the J gene lost 1 base, with 10 bases spanning the gap. Germline CDR1 is SQVTM and CDR2 is ANQGSEA. This CDR3 region has 13 residues.

The chain uses TRBV2 and TRBJ1-5; perhaps TRBD1 as D (5 bases). From germline, CDR1 is SNHLY and CDR2 FYNNEI. V lost 6 bases and J lost 2, with 14 bases in between. This CDR3 spans 15 amino acids. The CDR3 nucleotides are TGTGCCAGCAGGGCAAAGGGACGGCGCAATCAGCCCCAGCATTTT. Translating it yields CASRAKGRRNQPQHF.

The chain uses TRBV11-2 and TRBJ1-1, with D maybe TRBD1 (5 bases). Germline V gene lookup returns CDR1 SGHAT and CDR2 FQNNGV. CDR3 length: 16 amino acids. Trimming cost V 1 base and J 1 base, with 13 bases left between them. The CDR3 bases are TGTGCCAGCAGCTTAGTAAGGGACCGCGGGAACACTGAAGCTTTCTTT. This translates into CASSLVRDRGNTEAFF.

The genes are TRBV7-9 and TRBJ1-2; D possibly corresponds to TRBD1 (5 bases). V lost 5 bases and J 0 bases, leaving 16 bases between the germline ends. CDR1 SEHNR and CDR2 FQNEAQ come from the germline V gene (reference sequence). This CDR3 comprises 16 residues. CDR3 in DNA: TGTGCCAGCAGCAACGAATTGACAGTAGCTAACTATGGCTACACCTTC. Protein: CASSNELTVANYGYTF.

V usage is TRBV5-1 and J usage is TRBJ1-6, with 7 bases that match TRBD1. Germline trimming cut 0 bases from V and 5 bases from J; bases unmatched to any gene: 2. Germline loops: CDR1 SGHRS, CDR2 YFSETQ. This CDR3 region has 15 residues. CDR3 DNA sequence: TGCGCCAGCAGCTTGGCCGGGACAGATAATTCACCCCTCCACTTT. Its translation is CASSLAGTDNSPLHF.

This clone was counted once. This sample also contains other DNA sequences that code for the same CDR3. The chain couples TRBV6-2 or TRBV6-3 to TRBJ1-2; possible D gene TRBD1, 6 bases. The CDR3 extends over 13 amino acids. Trimming removed 6 bases at V and 2 bases at J, with 10 bases between. CDR1 is MNHEY, CDR2 SVGEGT, per germline. In DNA, the CDR3 is TGTGCCAGCAGCCGAGGACAGAACTATGGCTACACCTTC. It codes for CASSRGQNYGYTF.

This chain joins TRBV15 and TRBJ2-3; D is uncertain. The V and J ends lost 1 base and 2 bases respectively, with 7 bases between them. Germline assignment: CDR1 LNHNV and CDR2 YYDKDF (reference sequence). There are 14 residues in the CDR3. The CDR3 DNA reads TGTGCCACCAGCAGAGTCTCGTTCACAGATACGCAGTATTTT. As protein: CATSRVSFTDTQYF.

The CDR3 loop is CASSLGNRAETQYF. The CDR3 DNA reads as TGCGCCAGCAGCTTGGGTAACCGGGCCGAGACCCAGTACTTC. The rearrangement uses TRBV5-1 and TRBJ2-5; D is unresolved. The length of the CDR3 is 14 residues. From germline, CDR1 is SGHRS and CDR2 YFSETQ. With 0 bases removed from V and 5 bases from J, the gap between germline ends came to 11 bases.

This clone has just one count. This sequence joins TRBV3-1 (or the pseudogene TRBV3-2) and TRBJ1-5; tentative D call: TRBD1 (5 bases). Germline CDR1 and CDR2: LGHDT and YNNKEL (reference sequence). The CDR3 consists of 15 residues. Trimming removed 1 base at V and 5 bases at J, with 12 bases between. CDR3 in amino acids: CASSQGGGWHQPQHF. For the CDR3, the DNA is TGTGCCAGCAGCCAAGGGGGGGGGTGGCATCAGCCCCAGCATTTT.

This clone was recorded once. The chain recombines TRBV24-1 with TRBJ1-4; tentatively, D is TRBD1 (6 bases). The CDR3 spans 14 residues. V lost 2 bases and J lost 8, with 11 bases in between. Germline V gene lookup returns CDR1 KGHDR and CDR2 SFDVKD. The CDR3 sequence: CATSDWGAGEKLFF. Here the CDR3 DNA reads TGTGCCACCAGTGATTGGGGGGCGGGCGAAAAACTGTTTTTT.

The chain's CDR3 is CASSFMYGQFF. The DNA of the CDR3 is TGTGCCAGCAGTTTCATGTATGGGCAGTTCTTC. This sequence joins TRBV12-3 or TRBV12-4 and TRBJ2-1; D gene unclear. The CDR3 sequence is 11 residues long. Trimming cost V 3 bases and J 12 bases, with 9 bases left between them.

The chain combines TRBV6-5 with TRBJ1-4, with D maybe TRBD1 (5 bases). The CDR3 covers 14 residues. Deletions cut 3 bases from V and 8 bases from J, with 13 bases between. The germline V gene encodes CDR1 MNHEY and CDR2 SVGAGI. CDR3 protein: CASSYQGSGEKLFF. The CDR3 DNA is TGTGCCAGCAGTTATCAGGGTAGCGGCGAAAAACTGTTTTTT.

CDR3 bases: TGTGCCACCCCGAGGTACATACGATACAATGAGCAGTTCTTC. This gives the protein CATPRYIRYNEQFF. V is TRBV24-1 and J is TRBJ2-1; no firm D call. Trimming left V 9 bases short and J 4 bases short, with 15 bases between. This CDR3 has 14 residues. Germline CDR1 and CDR2: KGHDR and SFDVKD.